Each of the 21 T cell receptor beta chains below was sequenced from the same sample in a study of blood T cell repertoires in COVID-19. The data were produced by immunoSEQ multiplex PCR, yet TCRdb's version contains in-frame clones alone and is incomplete. The table records around 96,000 clones, over 90% of them present only once. Sequencing input: peripheral blood. All receptors come from a human donor with active COVID-19. The donor label of this sample is uncertain.

CDR3 sequence reads: CASSQDPGTSGVFGTDTQYF. CDR3 DNA sequence: TGTGCCAGCAGCCAAGATCCAGGGACTAGTGGGGTTTTCGGCACAGATACGCAGTATTTT. The rearrangement joins TRBV3-1 (or the pseudogene TRBV3-2) to TRBJ2-3; the match to TRBD2 covers 8 bases. There are 20 residues in the CDR3. Trimming cost V 0 bases and J 1 base; bases outside gene matches: 15. Germline V lookup: CDR1 LGHDT, CDR2 YNNKEL (reference sequence).

The chain is built from TRBV12-3 or TRBV12-4 and TRBJ1-2; perhaps TRBD1 as D (5 bases). Trimming took off 6 bases at V and 4 bases at J, with 12 bases between the two ends. The CDR3 has 13 residues. The CDR3 bases are TGTGCCAGCAGCCACGGGGGGGGCTATGGCTACACCTTC. Amino acid sequence: CASSHGGGYGYTF.

J is TRBJ2-1 and V is TRBV18; a weak D match, TRBD2 (5 bases). The length of the CDR3 is 15 residues. Trimming stripped 0 bases from V and 5 bases from J, with 11 bases between. From germline, CDR1 is KGHSH and CDR2 LQKENI. The CDR3: CASSPPATKNNEQFF. The DNA of the CDR3 is TGTGCCAGCTCACCACCGGCGACTAAAAACAATGAGCAGTTCTTC.

The V gene is TRBV5-1, the J gene TRBJ2-3, with 14 bases lining up with TRBD2. After removal of 0 bases from V and 3 bases from J, the junction contained 6 bases not matched to a gene. The CDR3 has 18 residues. The germline V gene encodes CDR1 SGHRS and CDR2 YFSETQ. The CDR3, as DNA: TGCGCCAGCAGCTTGGGACTAGCGGGGGGGCCGAGTACAGATACGCAGTATTTT. This gives the protein CASSLGLAGGPSTDTQYF.

The chain couples TRBV14 to TRBJ2-2; possible D gene TRBD1, 6 bases. The germline gives CDR1 SGHDN, CDR2 FVKESK. CDR3 size: 15 residues. V was cut by 4 bases and J by 4 bases, with 13 bases left in between. The CDR3 DNA reads as TGTGCCAGCAGCCCGAGGGGGTCACTCACCGGGGAGCTGTTTTTT. The encoded protein is CASSPRGSLTGELFF.

J is TRBJ2-1 and V is TRBV15; 9 nucleotides agree with TRBD2. Per germline, CDR1 LNHNV and CDR2 YYDKDF (reference sequence). The length of the CDR3 is 12 residues. With 3 bases clipped from V and 15 bases from J, the junction kept 6 bases outside the gene matches. CDR3 coding DNA: TGTGCCACCAGCAGTGATAGCGGGGGAGGGTTCTTC. Its protein is CATSSDSGGGFF.

The rearrangement joins TRBV6-2 or TRBV6-3 to TRBJ1-2, with D unclear. Between the trimmed V and J ends, which lost 2 bases and 5 bases, there was a span of 12 bases. This CDR3 spans 14 amino acids. Germline CDR1 reads MNHEY; CDR2 reads SVGEGT. CDR3 region: CASSYRRGTYGYTF. Written as DNA, the CDR3 is TGTGCCAGCAGTTACAGGCGAGGCACGTATGGCTACACCTTC.

This sequence joins TRBV29-1 and TRBJ2-5, with 7 positions matching TRBD2. The CDR3 has 11 residues. Germline assignment: CDR1 SQVTM and CDR2 ANQGSEA. Germline trimming cut 7 bases from V and 7 bases from J; bases unmatched to any gene: 6. CDR3 amino acids: CSGYAGVTQYF. CDR3 DNA sequence: TGCAGCGGGTACGCGGGGGTGACCCAGTACTTC. Full variable domain (remainder filled in from reference TRBV29-1 and TRBJ2-5): SAVISQKPSRDICQRGTSLTIQCQVDSQVTMMFWYRQQPGQSLTLIATANQGSEATYESGFVIDKFPISRPNLTFSTLTVSNMSPEDSSIYLCSGYAGVTQYFGPGTRLLVL.

The sample holds one count of this clone. The J gene is TRBJ1-5, the V gene TRBV19, with a possible D match to TRBD1 (5 bases). This CDR3 is 18 amino acids long. Trimming removed 1 base from V and 4 bases from J, with 20 bases in between. In germline, CDR1 is LNHDA, CDR2 SQIVND (reference sequence). The CDR3 loop reads CASSIGRGLQTRNQPQHF. The CDR3 DNA reads as TGTGCCAGTAGTATAGGGAGGGGACTCCAAACTCGGAATCAGCCCCAGCATTTT. Variable domain in full (rest from reference TRBV19 and TRBJ1-5): DGGITQSPKYLFRKEGQNVTLSCEQNLNHDAMYWYRQDPGQGLRLIYYSQIVNDFQKGDIAEGYSVSREKKESFPLTVTSAQKNPTAFYLCASSIGRGLQTRNQPQHFGDGTRLSIL.

This sequence joins TRBV9 and TRBJ2-1; a possible D gene is TRBD2 (6 bases). With 3 bases removed from V and 5 bases from J, the gap between germline ends came to 9 bases. The CDR3 totals 13 residues. Germline lookup yields CDR1 SGDLS and CDR2 YYNGEE. The DNA of the CDR3 is TGTGCCAGCAGCGGACTAGAAAACAATGAGCAGTTCTTC. It codes for CASSGLENNEQFF.

This chain links TRBV24-1 with TRBJ2-5; 9 bases align to TRBD1. Germline values: CDR1 KGHDR, CDR2 SFDVKD. V shed 3 bases, J shed 0 bases, and the junction held 4 bases outside the gene matches. The CDR3 runs 16 residues. The CDR3 nucleotides are TGTGCCACCAGTGATCCGACAGGGGGGCACCAAGAGACCCAGTACTTC. Its protein is CATSDPTGGHQETQYF.

The genes are TRBV4-2 and TRBJ2-7; 7 nucleotides match TRBD2. The CDR3 extends over 16 amino acids. V dropped 1 base and J dropped 3; count of bases not matched to a gene: 9. CDR1 is LGHNA and CDR2 is YNFKEQ in the germline V gene. The CDR3 reads CASSQGTRRDYYEQYF. The CDR3, as DNA: TGTGCCAGCAGCCAAGGGACTAGGCGAGATTACTACGAGCAGTACTTC.

The rearrangement joins TRBV7-2 to TRBJ2-7; 12 nucleotides agree with TRBD2. CDR3 length: 19 residues. Germline trimming cut 5 bases from V and 4 bases from J; bases unmatched to any gene: 18. Germline V gene data show CDR1 as SGHTA and CDR2 as FQGNSA. The CDR3 is CASSQRAGVLTSGRYEQYF. CDR3 DNA sequence: TGTGCCAGCAGCCAACGAGCTGGAGTGTTGACTAGCGGGAGATACGAGCAGTACTTC.

The chain recombines TRBV7-2 with TRBJ2-1; 7 bases line up with TRBD1. The J segment lost 12 bases and the V segment lost 2 bases, leaving 7 bases of the junction unmatched. The CDR3 is made up of 13 amino acids. Germline CDR1 and CDR2: SGHTA and FQGNSA. CDR3 in DNA: TGTGCCAGCAGCTTATCGCGAAACAGGGGGCAGTTCTTC. Protein sequence: CASSLSRNRGQFF.

The rearrangement joins TRBV6-6 to TRBJ1-4; 7 nucleotides line up with TRBD1. Germline loops: CDR1 MNHNY, CDR2 SVGAGI (reference sequence). The CDR3 contains 16 residues. Losses at the gene ends were 5 bases for V and 7 bases for J; bases not matched to a gene: 13. Here the CDR3 DNA reads TGTGCCAGCAGTCGAAAAGACCGGGACAGCCCTGAAAAACTGTTTTTT. Translated, it gives CASSRKDRDSPEKLFF.

The J gene is TRBJ2-1, the V gene TRBV25-1; unclear D gene. The V end was cut by 6 bases, the J end by 4 bases, with 19 bases between. The CDR3 covers 16 residues. The V gene's germline CDR1 is MGHDK and CDR2 SYGVNS. The CDR3: CASSRGAAGFYNEQFF. Written as DNA, the CDR3 is TGTGCCAGCAGCCGCGGAGCAGCTGGGTTTTACAATGAGCAGTTCTTC. The whole variable domain, remainder taken from reference TRBV25-1 and TRBJ2-1, is EADIYQTPRYLVIGTGKKITLECSQTMGHDKMYWYQQDPGMELHLIHYSYGVNSTEKGDLSSESTVSRIRTEHFPLTLESARPSHTSQYLCASSRGAAGFYNEQFFGPGTRLTVL.

The chain recombines TRBV7-8 with TRBJ2-5; D may be TRBD2 (5 bases). The CDR3 is 14 residues long. V lost 4 bases to trimming and J lost 2 bases, with 11 bases between them. Germline CDR1 is SGHVS and CDR2 is FQNEAQ. Written as DNA, the CDR3 is TGTGCCAGCAGCTATCTCGAGGGACAAGAGACCCAGTACTTC. It specifies CASSYLEGQETQYF.

This chain uses TRBV5-4 with TRBJ2-1; D may be TRBD2 (6 bases). The CDR3 spans 14 residues. The V and J ends lost 5 bases and 4 bases respectively, with 13 bases between them. Germline V gene data show CDR1 as SGHNT and CDR2 as YYREEE (reference sequence). The CDR3 DNA reads as TGTGCCAGCAGGGGGGTAGCGGCTTACAATGAGCAGTTCTTC. Amino acids: CASRGVAAYNEQFF.

The rearrangement joins TRBV6-2 or TRBV6-3 to TRBJ2-7, with D unclear. Trimming shortened V by 2 bases and J by 0 bases, and 5 bases separated the two germline ends. The CDR3 totals 13 residues. The V gene's germline CDR1 is MNHEY and CDR2 SVGEGT. This CDR3 is CASSYRSSYEQYF. The CDR3 DNA reads as TGTGCCAGCAGTTACCGGAGCTCCTACGAGCAGTACTTC.

The J gene is TRBJ2-1, the V gene TRBV6-5; tentatively, D is TRBD2 (6 bases). The CDR3 is made up of 11 amino acids. The V gene's germline CDR1 is MNHEY and CDR2 SVGAGI. The ends were cut back, 8 bases at V and 15 bases at J, with 17 bases in the middle. As DNA, the CDR3 is TGTGCCAGCCAGACGCCAGGAGGGTTGTTCTTC. This codes for CASQTPGGLFF.

The chain links TRBV7-2 to TRBJ2-5, with a weak D call TRBD1 (5 bases). Germline assignment: CDR1 SGHTA and CDR2 FQGNSA. V lost 1 base to trimming and J lost 4 bases, with 10 bases between them. This CDR3 is 14 amino acids long. DNA of the CDR3: TGTGCCAGCAGCTTAGTAAAGGGGCGAGAGACCCAGTACTTC. Encoded protein: CASSLVKGRETQYF.